The 17 T cell receptor beta chains below come from one sample, sequenced in a study of vaccination effects on CD4 cells after COVID-19. Sequencing was performed with immunoSEQ multiplex PCR; in TCRdb, only in-frame clones are kept and a portion is missing. The sample comprises roughly 70,000 clones, about 80% of which are singletons, and about 0.86% rests with the top ten. These receptors are not linked to any known antigen. Prior to sequencing, the ViraFEST assay stimulated PBMC with viral peptide pools, which expanded the antigen-specific CD4+ T cells. Isolation of CD4+ T cells took place after approximately 10 days of culture. The vaccine given was either BNT162b2 or mRNA-1273, in two doses. The material sequenced was CD4+ T cells from PBMCs cultured with HCoV-OC43 spike peptides, taken after COVID-19 vaccination. Subset described: HCoV-OC43 spike overlapping peptide pool stimulation. Receptors were obtained from a human donor who received a COVID-19 vaccine.

V is TRBV9 and J is TRBJ1-3, with no clear D. CDR3 length: 17 amino acids. V gave up 0 bases and J gave up 0 bases, with 13 bases separating them. CDR1 is SGDLS, CDR2 YYNGEE, per germline. The CDR3 DNA reads as TGTGCCAGCAGCGTAGCTACTTTAAAAAGCTCTGGAAACACCATATATTTT. Encoded protein: CASSVATLKSSGNTIYF. Together with reference TRBV9 and TRBJ1-3, the CDR3 gives the full variable domain: DSGVTQTPKHLITATGQRVTLRCSPRSGDLSVYWYQQSLDQGLQFLIQYYNGEERAKGNILERFSAQQFPDLHSELNLSSLELGDSALYFCASSVATLKSSGNTIYFGEGSWLTVV.

This clone was seen just once. This sequence joins TRBV29-1 and TRBJ1-1; possible D gene TRBD1, 5 bases. The CDR3 runs to 13 residues. The V end lost 6 bases, the J end lost 6 bases, and 17 bases lay between the germline ends. The germline gives CDR1 SQVTM, CDR2 ANQGSEA. DNA of the CDR3: TGCAGCGTGGAGTCCCAGGGATCATCTGAAGCTTTCTTT. It codes for CSVESQGSSEAFF.

The CDR3 DNA is TGTGCCAGCAGCGTAGAAGGTGGGTGGGACTATGGCTACACCTTC. Amino acid sequence: CASSVEGGWDYGYTF. V is TRBV9 and J is TRBJ1-2; no clear D. Per germline, CDR1 SGDLS and CDR2 YYNGEE. Trimming pared 0 bases from V and 3 bases from J, leaving 12 bases between. There are 15 residues in the CDR3. The full variable domain, completed using reference TRBV9 and TRBJ1-2, is DSGVTQTPKHLITATGQRVTLRCSPRSGDLSVYWYQQSLDQGLQFLIQYYNGEERAKGNILERFSAQQFPDLHSELNLSSLELGDSALYFCASSVEGGWDYGYTFGSGTRLTVV.

The count of this clone is one. This rearrangement joins TRBV6-5 to TRBJ1-2; D is ambiguous. With 5 bases removed from V and 7 bases from J, the gap between germline ends came to 14 bases. Looked up from germline, CDR1 is MNHEY and CDR2 is SVGAGI. The CDR3 loop spans 13 amino acids. The CDR3 spells CASSPIRSGGYTF. For the CDR3, the DNA is TGTGCCAGCAGTCCTATCCGGTCAGGTGGCTACACCTTC.

V gene TRBV2 combines with J gene TRBJ1-5; no reliable D call. This CDR3 has 13 residues. Germline CDR1 and CDR2: SNHLY and FYNNEI. The V and J ends lost 7 bases and 7 bases respectively, with 14 bases between them. The CDR3 coding sequence is TGTGCCAGCACTTCTGGGGTGGAGCAGCCCCAGCATTTT. Its protein product is CASTSGVEQPQHF.

The rearrangement links TRBV5-1 to TRBJ2-6; TRBD1 aligns across 12 bases. Germline V gene lookup returns CDR1 SGHRS and CDR2 YFSETQ. The length of the CDR3 is 18 residues. The V segment lost 2 bases and the J segment 2 bases; nucleotides outside the gene matches: 5. The CDR3 nucleotides read TGCGCCAGCAGCTTATCGGGACAGGGGGCGCCTGGGGCCAACGTCCTGACTTTC. It codes for CASSLSGQGAPGANVLTF.

The V and J genes are TRBV19 and TRBJ2-2; tentative D call: TRBD1 (6 bases). The CDR3 runs to 14 residues. Trimming pared 9 bases from V and 3 bases from J, leaving 14 bases between. From germline, CDR1 is LNHDA and CDR2 SQIVND (reference sequence). The CDR3 DNA follows: TGTGCCAGCGGACAGTTTAAATACACCGGGGAGCTGTTTTTT. The encoded protein is CASGQFKYTGELFF.

The chain couples TRBV20-1 to TRBJ1-2; 7 bases are a match to TRBD1. CDR1 is DFQATT, CDR2 SNEGSKA, per germline (reference sequence). V shed 3 bases and J 8 bases; nucleotides not matched to a gene: 12. This CDR3 is 14 amino acids long. The DNA of the CDR3 is TGCAGTGCTAGTGAGGGGGCCAACCCCCTCGGCTACACCTTC. Translation gives CSASEGANPLGYTF.

The chain couples TRBV2 to TRBJ1-6; D gene uncertain. The CDR3 length is 12 residues. Germline assignment: CDR1 SNHLY and CDR2 FYNNEI. With 2 bases removed from V and 10 bases from J, the gap between germline ends came to 6 bases. The chain's CDR3 is CASSETSSPLHF. In DNA, the CDR3 is TGTGCCAGCAGTGAAACCTCGTCACCCCTCCACTTT.

The chain links TRBV28 to TRBJ1-4, with D possibly TRBD1 on 5 matching bases. This CDR3 comprises 12 residues. The germline CDR1 and CDR2 sequences are MDHEN and SYDVKM. V was trimmed by 7 bases and J by 7 bases, leaving 10 bases between them. The CDR3 DNA is TGTGCCAGCAAAAGTGGGGGTGAAAAACTGTTTTTT. This codes for CASKSGGEKLFF.

This clone was picked up a small number of times. The V call is TRBV7-3, the J call TRBJ1-1; unclear D gene. Germline CDR1 is SGHTA and CDR2 is FQGTGA. This CDR3 is 13 amino acids long. V was pared by 1 base and J by 1 base, with 4 bases between. This CDR3 reads CASSLNQNTEAFF. In nucleotides, the CDR3 is TGTGCCAGCAGCTTAAATCAGAACACTGAAGCTTTCTTT.

V usage is TRBV7-8 and J usage is TRBJ2-1; TRBD2 matches 11 bases. This CDR3 comprises 15 residues. V lost 3 bases and J lost 4; bases outside the gene matches: 2. CDR1 and CDR2 (germline): SGHVS, FQNEAQ. DNA for the CDR3: TGTGCCAGCAGCTTCACTAGCGGGGGATACAATGAGCAGTTCTTC. It encodes CASSFTSGGYNEQFF.

The rearrangement joins TRBV24-1 to TRBJ2-2; TRBD1 aligns across 8 bases. CDR1 and CDR2 (germline): KGHDR, SFDVKD. Trimming took 0 bases from V and 5 from J; bases not matched to a gene: 4. There are 16 residues in the CDR3. The CDR3 DNA follows: TGTGCCACCAGTGATTTGCTTAGACAGGGGACCGGGGAGCTGTTTTTT. Residues: CATSDLLRQGTGELFF.

V gene TRBV6-6 combines with J gene TRBJ1-2; TRBD1 is a possible D gene (5 bases). The ends were cut back, 0 bases at V and 0 bases at J, with 8 bases in the middle. The CDR3 loop spans 15 amino acids. Germline V gene lookup returns CDR1 MNHNY and CDR2 SVGAGI (reference sequence). The CDR3 spells CASSYSTGPNYGYTF. In DNA form, the CDR3 reads TGTGCCAGCAGTTACTCGACGGGACCTAACTATGGCTACACCTTC.

The rearrangement links TRBV11-3 to TRBJ1-6; 8 nucleotides align to TRBD1. The CDR3 totals 15 residues. Germline CDR1 is SGHNT and CDR2 is YENEEA. J was trimmed by 7 bases and V by 5 bases; bases with no gene match: 7. The CDR3, as DNA: TGTGCCAGCAGCCTGGTGGACAGGGACAATTCACCCCTCCACTTT. As protein: CASSLVDRDNSPLHF.

The V and J genes are TRBV29-1 and TRBJ1-2, with 10 positions matching TRBD1. Germline V lookup: CDR1 SQVTM, CDR2 ANQGSEA. This CDR3 is 14 amino acids long. The ends lost 6 bases at V and 4 bases at J; junction bases unmatched: 8. DNA of the CDR3: TGCAGCGTCCAACGGGACAGGGGTTCCTATGGCTACACCTTC. This encodes CSVQRDRGSYGYTF.

The chain uses TRBV21-1 and TRBJ2-1. TRBV21-1 is a listed pseudogene. The CDR3 contains 15 residues. CDR3 coding DNA: TGTGCCAGCAGCAAAAACCCGGGACGGAACAATGAGCAGTTCTTC. Translating it yields CASSKNPGRNNEQFF.